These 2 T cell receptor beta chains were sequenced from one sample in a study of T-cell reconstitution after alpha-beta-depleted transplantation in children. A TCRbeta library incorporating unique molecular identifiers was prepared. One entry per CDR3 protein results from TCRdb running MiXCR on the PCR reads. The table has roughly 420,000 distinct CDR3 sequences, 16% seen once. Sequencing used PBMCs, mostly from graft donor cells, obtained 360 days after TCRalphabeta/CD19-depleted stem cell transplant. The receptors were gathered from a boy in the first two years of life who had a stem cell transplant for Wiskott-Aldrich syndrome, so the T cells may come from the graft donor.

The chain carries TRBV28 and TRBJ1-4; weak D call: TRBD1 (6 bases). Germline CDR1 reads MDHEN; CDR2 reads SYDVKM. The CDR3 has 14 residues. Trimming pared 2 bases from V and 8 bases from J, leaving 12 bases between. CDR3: CASSLQGWKEKLFF. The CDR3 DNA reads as TGTGCCAGCAGTTTACAGGGGTGGAAGGAAAAACTGTTTTTT. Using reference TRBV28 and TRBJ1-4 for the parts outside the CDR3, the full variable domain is DVKVTQSSRYLVKRTGEKVFLECVQDMDHENMFWYRQDPGLGLRLIYFSYDVKMKEKGDIPEGYSVSREKKERFSLILESASTNQTSMYLCASSLQGWKEKLFFGSGTQLSVL.

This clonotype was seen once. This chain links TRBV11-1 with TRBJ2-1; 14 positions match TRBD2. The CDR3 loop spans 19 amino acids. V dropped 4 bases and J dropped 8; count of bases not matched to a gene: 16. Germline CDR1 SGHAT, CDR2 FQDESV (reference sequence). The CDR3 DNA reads TGTGCCAGCAGCTCGGGACTAGCGGGAGCAAGCCTCCTTTACCATGAGCAGTTCTTC. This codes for CASSSGLAGASLLYHEQFF.